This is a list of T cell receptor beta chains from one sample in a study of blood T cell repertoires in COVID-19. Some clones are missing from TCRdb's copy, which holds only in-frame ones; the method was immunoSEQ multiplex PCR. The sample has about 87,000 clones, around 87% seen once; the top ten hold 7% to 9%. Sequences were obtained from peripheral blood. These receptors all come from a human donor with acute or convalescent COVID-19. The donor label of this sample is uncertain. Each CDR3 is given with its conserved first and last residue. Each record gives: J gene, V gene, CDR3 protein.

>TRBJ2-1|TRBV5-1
CASSLGQENNEQFF
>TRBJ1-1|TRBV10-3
CAITQKAQNTEAFF
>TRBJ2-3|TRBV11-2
CASSLSLGQGTDTQYF
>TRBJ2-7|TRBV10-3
CAISDERGSYEQYF
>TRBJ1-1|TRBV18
CASSPPNLRGTEAFF
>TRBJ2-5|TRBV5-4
CASSRGQQETQYF
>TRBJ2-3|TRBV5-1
CASSAEPGGTTDTQYF
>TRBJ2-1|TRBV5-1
CASRLAGRKDYNEQFF
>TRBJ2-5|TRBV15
CATSRSIAVQETQYF
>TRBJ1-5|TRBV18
CASSPGAYSNQPQHF
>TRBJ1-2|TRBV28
CASNRPGQIYGYTF
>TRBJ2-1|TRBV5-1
CASTPTGAWNEQFF
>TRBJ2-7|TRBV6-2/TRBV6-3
CASSYPDNYEQYF
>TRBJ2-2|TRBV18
CASSPRTSGNTGELFF
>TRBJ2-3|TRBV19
CASRQGSTDTQYF
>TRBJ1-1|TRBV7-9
CASSKVQGGAFF
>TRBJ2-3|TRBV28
CASSFELSRNTQYF
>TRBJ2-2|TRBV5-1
CASSVTVSGNAGELFF
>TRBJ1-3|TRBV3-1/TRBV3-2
CASSQTTGSGNTIYF
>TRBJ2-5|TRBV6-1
CASSEWGSSGGPKETQYF